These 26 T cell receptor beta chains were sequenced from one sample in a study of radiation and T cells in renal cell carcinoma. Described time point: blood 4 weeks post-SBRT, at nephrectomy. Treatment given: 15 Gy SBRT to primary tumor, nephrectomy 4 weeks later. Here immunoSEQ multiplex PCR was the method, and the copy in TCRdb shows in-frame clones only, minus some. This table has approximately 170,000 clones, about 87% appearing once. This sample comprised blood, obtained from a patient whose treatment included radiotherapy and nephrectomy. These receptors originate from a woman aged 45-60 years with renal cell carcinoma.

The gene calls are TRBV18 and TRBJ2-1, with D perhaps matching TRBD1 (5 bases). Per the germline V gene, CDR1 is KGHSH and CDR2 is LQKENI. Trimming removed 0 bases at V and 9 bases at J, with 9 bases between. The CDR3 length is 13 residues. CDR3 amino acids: CASSPPGAGEQFF. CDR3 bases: TGTGCCAGCTCACCACCAGGGGCCGGTGAGCAGTTCTTC.

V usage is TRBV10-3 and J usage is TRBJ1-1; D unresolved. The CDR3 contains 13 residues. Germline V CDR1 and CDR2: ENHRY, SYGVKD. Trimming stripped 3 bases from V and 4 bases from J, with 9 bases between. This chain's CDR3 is CAISDTEATEAFF. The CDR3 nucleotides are TGTGCCATCAGTGACACGGAGGCCACTGAAGCTTTCTTT.

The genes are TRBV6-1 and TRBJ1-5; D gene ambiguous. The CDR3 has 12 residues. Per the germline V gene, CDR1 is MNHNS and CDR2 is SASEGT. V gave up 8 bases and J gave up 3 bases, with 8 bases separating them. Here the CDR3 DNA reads TGTGCCAGCGGGCGGGTCAATCAGCCCCAGCATTTT. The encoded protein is CASGRVNQPQHF.

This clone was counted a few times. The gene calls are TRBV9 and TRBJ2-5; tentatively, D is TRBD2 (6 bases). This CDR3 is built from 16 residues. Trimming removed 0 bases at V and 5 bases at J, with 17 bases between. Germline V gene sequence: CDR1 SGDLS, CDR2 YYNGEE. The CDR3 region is CASSVGGGGGSETQYF. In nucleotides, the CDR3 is TGTGCCAGCAGCGTAGGTGGGGGAGGCGGTTCGGAGACCCAGTACTTC.

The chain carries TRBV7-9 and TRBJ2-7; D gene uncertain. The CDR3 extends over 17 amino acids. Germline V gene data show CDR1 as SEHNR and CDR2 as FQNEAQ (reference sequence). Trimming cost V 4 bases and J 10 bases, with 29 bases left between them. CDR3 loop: CASSSSIFTGQAGGQYF. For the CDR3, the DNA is TGTGCCAGCAGCTCTTCTATCTTCACGGGCCAGGCTGGTGGACAGTACTTC.

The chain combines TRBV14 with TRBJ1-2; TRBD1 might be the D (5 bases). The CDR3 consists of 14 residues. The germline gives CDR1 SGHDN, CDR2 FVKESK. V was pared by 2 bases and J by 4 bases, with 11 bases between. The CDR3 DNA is TGTGCCAGCAGCCAAACACAGGCCGTCTATGGCTACACCTTC. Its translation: CASSQTQAVYGYTF.

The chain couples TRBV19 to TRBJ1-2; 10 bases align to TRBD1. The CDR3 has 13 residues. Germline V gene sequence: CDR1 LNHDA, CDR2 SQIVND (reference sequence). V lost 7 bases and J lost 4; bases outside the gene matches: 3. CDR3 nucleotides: TGTGCCAGTAACGGGGACAGGGGCTATGGCTACACCTTC. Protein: CASNGDRGYGYTF.

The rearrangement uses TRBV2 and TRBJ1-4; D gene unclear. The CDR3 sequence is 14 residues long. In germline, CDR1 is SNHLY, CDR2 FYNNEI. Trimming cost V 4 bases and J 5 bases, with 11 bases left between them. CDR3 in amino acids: CASSVMGPNEKLFF. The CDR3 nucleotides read TGTGCCAGCAGTGTTATGGGTCCGAATGAAAAACTGTTTTTT.

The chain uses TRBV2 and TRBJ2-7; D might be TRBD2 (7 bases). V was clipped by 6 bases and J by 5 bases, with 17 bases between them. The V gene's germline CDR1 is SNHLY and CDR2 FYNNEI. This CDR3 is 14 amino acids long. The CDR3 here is CASRRDYQGNEQYF. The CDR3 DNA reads TGTGCCAGCAGAAGGGACTACCAGGGGAACGAGCAGTACTTC.

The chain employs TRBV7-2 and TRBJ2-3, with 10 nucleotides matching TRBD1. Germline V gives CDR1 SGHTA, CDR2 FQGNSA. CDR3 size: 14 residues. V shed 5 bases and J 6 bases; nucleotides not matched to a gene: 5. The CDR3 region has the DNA TGTGCCAGCAGCCGGGACAGGGGTTCGGATACGCAGTATTTT. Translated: CASSRDRGSDTQYF.

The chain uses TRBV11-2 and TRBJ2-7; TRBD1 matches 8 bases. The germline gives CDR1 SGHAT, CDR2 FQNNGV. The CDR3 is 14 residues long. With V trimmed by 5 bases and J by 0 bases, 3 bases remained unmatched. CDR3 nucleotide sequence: TGTGCCAGCAGCCGGGACAGGAGCTCCTACGAGCAGTACTTC. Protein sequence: CASSRDRSSYEQYF.

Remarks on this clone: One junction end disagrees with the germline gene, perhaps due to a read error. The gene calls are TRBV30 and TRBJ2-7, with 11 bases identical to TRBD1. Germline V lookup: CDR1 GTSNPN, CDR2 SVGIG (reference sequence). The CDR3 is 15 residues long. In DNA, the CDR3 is TGTGTCTGGACCTACGGGACAGGGGGCTCCTACGAGCAGTACTTC. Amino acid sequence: CVWTYGTGGSYEQYF. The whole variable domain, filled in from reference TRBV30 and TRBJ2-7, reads SQTIHQWPATLVQPVGSPLSLECTVEGTSNPNLYWYRQAAGRGLQLLFYSVGIGQISSEVPQNLSASRPQDRQFILSSKKLLLSDSGFYLCVWTYGTGGSYEQYFGPGTRLTVT.

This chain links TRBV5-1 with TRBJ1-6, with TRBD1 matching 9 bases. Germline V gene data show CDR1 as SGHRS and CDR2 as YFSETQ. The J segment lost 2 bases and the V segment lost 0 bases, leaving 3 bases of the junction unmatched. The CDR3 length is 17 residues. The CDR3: CASSLAWTGAYNSPLHF. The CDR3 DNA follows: TGCGCCAGCAGCTTGGCCTGGACAGGGGCCTATAATTCACCCCTCCACTTT.

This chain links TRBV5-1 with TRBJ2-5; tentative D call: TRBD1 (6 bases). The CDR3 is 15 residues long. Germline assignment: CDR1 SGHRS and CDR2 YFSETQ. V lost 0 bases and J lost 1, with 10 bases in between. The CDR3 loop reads CASSLGGQTQETQYF. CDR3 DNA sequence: TGCGCCAGCAGCTTGGGAGGACAGACCCAAGAGACCCAGTACTTC.

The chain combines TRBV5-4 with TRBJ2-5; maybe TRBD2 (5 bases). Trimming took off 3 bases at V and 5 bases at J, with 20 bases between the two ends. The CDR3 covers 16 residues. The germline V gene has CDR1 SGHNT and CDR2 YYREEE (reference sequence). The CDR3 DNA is TGTGCCAGCAGCTCCGATCGGGCGATTTTAGCGGAGACCCAGTACTTC. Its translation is CASSSDRAILAETQYF.

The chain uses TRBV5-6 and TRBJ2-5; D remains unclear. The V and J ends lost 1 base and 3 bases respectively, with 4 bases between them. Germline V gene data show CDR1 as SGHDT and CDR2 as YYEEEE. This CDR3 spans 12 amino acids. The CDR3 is CASSLRKETQYF. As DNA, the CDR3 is TGTGCCAGCAGCTTGAGAAAAGAGACCCAGTACTTC.

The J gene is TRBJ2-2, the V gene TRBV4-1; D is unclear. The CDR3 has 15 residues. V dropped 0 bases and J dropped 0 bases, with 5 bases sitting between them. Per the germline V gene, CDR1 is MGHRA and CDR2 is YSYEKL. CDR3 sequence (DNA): TGCGCCAGCAGCCAAGAAGCAGCGAACACCGGGGAGCTGTTTTTT. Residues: CASSQEAANTGELFF.

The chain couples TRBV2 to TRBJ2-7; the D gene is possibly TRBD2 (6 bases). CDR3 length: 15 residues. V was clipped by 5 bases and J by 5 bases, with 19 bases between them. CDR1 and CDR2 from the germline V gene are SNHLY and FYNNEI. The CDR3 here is CASSLLTGEVNEQYF. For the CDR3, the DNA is TGTGCCAGCAGTCTACTCACGGGGGAGGTTAACGAGCAGTACTTC.

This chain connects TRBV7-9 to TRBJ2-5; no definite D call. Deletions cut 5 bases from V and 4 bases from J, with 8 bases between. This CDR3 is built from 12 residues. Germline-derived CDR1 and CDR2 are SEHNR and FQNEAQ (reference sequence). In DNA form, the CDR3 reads TGTGCCAGCAGCCTTGATGGAGAGACCCAGTACTTC. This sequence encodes CASSLDGETQYF.

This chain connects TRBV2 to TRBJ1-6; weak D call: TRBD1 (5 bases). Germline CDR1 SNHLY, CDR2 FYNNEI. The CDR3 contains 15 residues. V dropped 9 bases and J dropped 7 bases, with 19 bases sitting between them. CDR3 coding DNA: TGTGCCAGAAACCGCGGGACCGCTAACAATTCACCCCTCCACTTT. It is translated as CARNRGTANNSPLHF.

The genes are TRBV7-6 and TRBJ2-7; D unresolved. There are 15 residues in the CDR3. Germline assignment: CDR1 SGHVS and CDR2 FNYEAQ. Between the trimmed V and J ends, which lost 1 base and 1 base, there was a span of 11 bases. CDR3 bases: TGTGCCAGCAGCTTAGGGACGGAACGTTCCTACGAGCAGTACTTC. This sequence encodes CASSLGTERSYEQYF.

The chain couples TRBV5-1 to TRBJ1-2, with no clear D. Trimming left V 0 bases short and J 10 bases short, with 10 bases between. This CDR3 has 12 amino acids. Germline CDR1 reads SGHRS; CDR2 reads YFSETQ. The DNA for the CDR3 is TGCGCCAGCAGCTTGGGGGTCTACGACTACACCTTC. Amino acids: CASSLGVYDYTF.

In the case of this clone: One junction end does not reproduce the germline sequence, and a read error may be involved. This chain's CDR3 is CASNLRGSGNTIYF. The DNA for the CDR3 is TGTGCCAGCAACTTAAGGGGTTCTGGAAACACCATATATTTT. The rearrangement uses TRBV7-9 and TRBJ1-3; tentatively, D is TRBD1 (5 bases). The CDR3 is 14 amino acids. Per the germline V gene, CDR1 is SEHNR and CDR2 is FQNEAQ (reference sequence). Variable domain in full (rest from reference TRBV7-9 and TRBJ1-3): DTGVSQNPRHKITKRGQNVTFRCDPISEHNRLYWYRQTLGQGPEFLTYFQNEAQLEKSRLLSDRFSAERPKGSFSTLEIQRTEQGDSAMYLCASNLRGSGNTIYFGEGSWLTVV.

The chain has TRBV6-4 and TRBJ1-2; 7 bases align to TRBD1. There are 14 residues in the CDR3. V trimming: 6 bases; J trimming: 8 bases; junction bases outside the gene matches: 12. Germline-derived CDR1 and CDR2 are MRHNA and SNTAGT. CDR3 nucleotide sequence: TGTGCCAGCAGCCCCGGAGGAGGGGGCTCCGGCTACACCTTC. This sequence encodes CASSPGGGGSGYTF.

DNA for the CDR3: TGTGCCAGCAGCCAAATCAAGCGGGGTATGGGCACAGATACGCAGTATTTT. It specifies CASSQIKRGMGTDTQYF. The rearrangement links TRBV14 to TRBJ2-3; 7 bases agree with TRBD2. The CDR3 spans 17 residues. Germline CDR1 and CDR2: SGHDN and FVKESK. The junction had 9 bases not matched to a gene; V was cut back by 2 bases and J by 1 base.

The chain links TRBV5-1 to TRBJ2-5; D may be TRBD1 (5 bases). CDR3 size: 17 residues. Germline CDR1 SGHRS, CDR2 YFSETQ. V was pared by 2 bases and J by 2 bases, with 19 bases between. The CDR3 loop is CASSFWGDAGRQETQYF. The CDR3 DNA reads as TGCGCCAGCAGCTTTTGGGGCGACGCCGGACGGCAAGAGACCCAGTACTTC.